This T cell receptor beta chain comes out of a study of long-term antiretroviral therapy in people with HIV. General observations from the study: Clones expanded before ART dominated the repertoire at all time points.

CDR3 size: 14 residues. Germline lookup yields CDR1 ENHRY and CDR2 SYGVKD. V lost 6 bases, J lost 7 bases, and 16 bases lay in between. A remark on this clone: Its antigen is still unknown.

Researchers report immunoSEQ v3.0 was run at survey level. Method: immunoSEQ multiplex PCR; TCRdb's copy keeps in-frame clones and lacks some. The sample yields 25,000 to 30,000 clones, 84% seen once. The rearrangement links TRBV10-3 to TRBJ1-5, with D tentatively TRBD1 (6 bases). The material sequenced was unsorted PBMCs, taken 0.4 years after starting antiretroviral therapy. The clonotype comes from a man between 18 and 35 years old with HIV. The CDR3 spells CAISKNRESQPQHF. CDR3 nucleotides: TGTGCCATCAGCAAGAACAGGGAGTCCCAGCCCCAGCATTTT.